The sequence of this T cell receptor beta chain was determined in a study of Ad26.COV2.S vaccination and SARS-CoV-2 variants. Trimming left V 2 bases short and J 4 bases short, with 12 bases between. CDR1 and CDR2 (germline): LGHDT, YNNKEL (reference sequence). The CDR3 sequence is 14 residues long. TCRdb's table, derived via immunoSEQ multiplex PCR, lists solely in-frame clones and lacks some. Of roughly 380,000 clones listed, roughly nine tenths were seen once; the top ten hold roughly 3.9%. The starting material was peripheral blood, obtained after recovery from COVID-19. The receptor comes from a human donor who had recovered from COVID-19. The chain couples TRBV3-1 (or the pseudogene TRBV3-2) to TRBJ2-7; D possibly corresponds to TRBD2 (5 bases). The CDR3 DNA follows: TGTGCCAGCAGCCAACGCGCTAGCCCATACGAGCAGTACTTC. Translated, it gives CASSQRASPYEQYF.